These 17 T cell receptor beta chains were sequenced from one sample in a study of T cell changes during pregnancy in multiple sclerosis. The data were produced by immunoSEQ multiplex PCR, yet TCRdb's version contains in-frame clones alone and is incomplete. The repertoire holds roughly 46,000 clones, around 93% seen once, with around 4.7% in the top ten. Material: CD8+ T cells from peripheral blood mononuclear cells, obtained in the first trimester of pregnancy. The receptors were sampled from a female donor with multiple sclerosis, enrolled in a pregnancy study.

V gene TRBV27 combines with J gene TRBJ1-2, with 12 bases matching TRBD1. Germline trimming cut 4 bases from V and 4 bases from J; bases unmatched to any gene: 10. CDR1 is MNHEY, CDR2 SMNVEV, per germline (reference sequence). CDR3 length: 17 residues. This chain's CDR3 is CASSSRDRGPLPYGYTF. CDR3 DNA: TGTGCCAGCAGTTCCCGGGACAGGGGGCCTTTACCCTATGGCTACACCTTC.

The chain combines TRBV7-9 with TRBJ1-4; TRBD1 aligns across 9 bases. The CDR3 extends over 18 amino acids. Unmatched junction bases numbered 9, after V lost 0 bases and J lost 4 bases. CDR1 is SEHNR, CDR2 FQNEAQ, per germline (reference sequence). CDR3 protein: CASSLAGTGSSSNEKLFF. The DNA of the CDR3 is TGTGCCAGCAGCTTAGCCGGGACAGGGTCTAGCAGTAATGAAAAACTGTTTTTT. Full variable domain (outside the CDR3, taken from reference TRBV7-9 and TRBJ1-4): DTGVSQNPRHKITKRGQNVTFRCDPISEHNRLYWYRQTLGQGPEFLTYFQNEAQLEKSRLLSDRFSAERPKGSFSTLEIQRTEQGDSAMYLCASSLAGTGSSSNEKLFFGSGTQLSVL.

This chain links TRBV4-2 with TRBJ2-7; 7 nucleotides agree with TRBD2. The CDR3 loop spans 14 amino acids. V was pared by 0 bases and J by 3 bases, with 2 bases of the junction left unmatched. Germline CDR1 is LGHNA and CDR2 is YNFKEQ. DNA for the CDR3: TGTGCCAGCAGCCAAGATGGGGAGGGCTACGAGCAGTACTTC. It yields the protein CASSQDGEGYEQYF.

This chain joins TRBV7-6 and TRBJ2-7, with TRBD2 matching over 13 bases. The CDR3 covers 16 residues. Germline CDR1 and CDR2: SGHVS and FNYEAQ. V lost 5 bases to trimming and J lost 0 bases; unmatched junction nucleotides: 4. The CDR3 region has the DNA TGTGCCAGCAGCCTCGGGACTAGCGGGACCTCCTACGAGCAGTACTTC. Its translation: CASSLGTSGTSYEQYF.

The chain recombines TRBV2 with TRBJ2-7; a possible D gene is TRBD2 (6 bases). The CDR3 has 13 residues. Germline V gene data show CDR1 as SNHLY and CDR2 as FYNNEI. Trimming cost V 3 bases and J 1 base, with 7 bases left between them. CDR3 in amino acids: CASSERDSYEQYF. CDR3 nucleotides: TGTGCCAGCAGTGAGCGGGATTCCTACGAGCAGTACTTC.

The chain links TRBV27 to TRBJ2-3; no definite D call. The CDR3 is 13 amino acids. Deletions cut 5 bases from V and 6 bases from J, with 12 bases between. Germline values: CDR1 MNHEY, CDR2 SMNVEV (reference sequence). The CDR3 region is CASSSPFGDTQYF. DNA of the CDR3: TGTGCCAGCAGTAGCCCCTTTGGTGATACGCAGTATTTT.

This chain uses TRBV6-4 with TRBJ2-1; TRBD2 agrees at 10 bases. Unmatched junction bases numbered 6, after V lost 2 bases and J lost 5 bases. Germline V lookup: CDR1 MRHNA, CDR2 SNTAGT. This CDR3 is built from 16 residues. CDR3 DNA: TGTGCCAGCAGTGACAATATAGCGGGAGGCCACAATGAGCAGTTCTTC. Translation gives CASSDNIAGGHNEQFF.

The chain combines TRBV4-1 with TRBJ1-1; no clear D gene. The CDR3 contains 16 residues. Between the trimmed V and J ends, which lost 0 bases and 2 bases, there was a span of 13 bases. The germline CDR1 and CDR2 sequences are MGHRA and YSYEKL. The CDR3 region has the DNA TGCGCCAGCAGCCAAGATTTCCTTGAGAAAAACACTGAAGCTTTCTTT. Residues: CASSQDFLEKNTEAFF.

This clone was seen only once. CDR3 region: CASSVSRPLVLAKNIQYF. As DNA, the CDR3 is TGTGCCAGCAGTGTAAGCCGTCCGCTCGTTCTAGCCAAAAACATTCAGTACTTC. This chain links TRBV6-1 with TRBJ2-4; no clear D gene. Deletions cut 4 bases from V and 0 bases from J, with 19 bases between. The CDR3 is 18 residues long. Per the germline V gene, CDR1 is MNHNS and CDR2 is SASEGT.

The V call is TRBV4-2, the J call TRBJ2-7; 7 bases match TRBD2. V lost 2 bases, J lost 1 base, and 5 bases stayed unmatched. Germline V gene lookup returns CDR1 LGHNA and CDR2 YNFKEQ. This CDR3 is 15 amino acids long. For the CDR3, the DNA is TGTGCCAGCAGCCAAAGCAGCGGGGTTTCCTACGAGCAGTACTTC. It is translated as CASSQSSGVSYEQYF.

The chain uses TRBV4-2 and TRBJ2-6; D unresolved. Germline V gives CDR1 LGHNA, CDR2 YNFKEQ. V lost 0 bases to trimming and J lost 0 bases, with 6 bases between them. The CDR3 consists of 16 residues. The DNA for the CDR3 is TGTGCCAGCAGCCAAGACACAAGCTCTGGGGCCAACGTCCTGACTTTC. This codes for CASSQDTSSGANVLTF.

This chain uses TRBV5-1 with TRBJ2-5; TRBD1 aligns across 7 bases. Germline CDR1 is SGHRS and CDR2 is YFSETQ. J gave up 0 bases and V 4 bases, and 6 bases lay outside the gene matches. The CDR3 loop spans 15 amino acids. CDR3 sequence reads: CASSEGQSNQETQYF. The CDR3 DNA reads TGCGCCAGCAGCGAGGGACAGTCGAACCAAGAGACCCAGTACTTC. Filled out from reference TRBV5-1 and TRBJ2-5, the complete variable domain reads KAGVTQTPRYLIKTRGQQVTLSCSPISGHRSVSWYQQTPGQGLQFLFEYFSETQRNKGNFPGRFSGRQFSNSRSEMNVSTLELGDSALYLCASSEGQSNQETQYFGPGTRLLVL.

The J gene is TRBJ1-1, the V gene TRBV7-9; D may be TRBD1 (6 bases). Germline V gives CDR1 SEHNR, CDR2 FQNEAQ (reference sequence). Trimming removed 2 bases at V and 1 base at J, with 20 bases between. This CDR3 has 18 residues. This CDR3 reads CASSLSGQGWGPNTEAFF. CDR3 nucleotides: TGTGCCAGCAGCTTATCCGGACAAGGTTGGGGGCCGAACACTGAAGCTTTCTTT. Filled out from reference TRBV7-9 and TRBJ1-1, the complete variable domain reads DTGVSQNPRHKITKRGQNVTFRCDPISEHNRLYWYRQTLGQGPEFLTYFQNEAQLEKSRLLSDRFSAERPKGSFSTLEIQRTEQGDSAMYLCASSLSGQGWGPNTEAFFGQGTRLTVV.

J is TRBJ2-1 and V is TRBV27; D is uncertain. V was clipped by 4 bases and J by 0 bases, with 10 bases between them. CDR3 size: 15 residues. Germline assignment: CDR1 MNHEY and CDR2 SMNVEV (reference sequence). Here the CDR3 reads CASSSTVSSYNEQFF. CDR3 bases: TGTGCCAGCAGTTCGACTGTGAGCTCCTACAATGAGCAGTTCTTC.

The chain couples TRBV18 to TRBJ2-1, with D tentatively TRBD1 (5 bases). Germline V gives CDR1 KGHSH, CDR2 LQKENI. The CDR3 sequence is 12 residues long. V lost 1 base to trimming and J lost 8 bases, with 6 bases between them. Here the CDR3 reads CASSPQGDEQFF. The CDR3 DNA reads as TGTGCCAGCTCACCACAAGGGGATGAGCAGTTCTTC.

The rearrangement uses TRBV19 and TRBJ2-4; possibly TRBD2 for D (5 bases). V was pared by 9 bases and J by 3 bases, with 15 bases between. Per germline, CDR1 LNHDA and CDR2 SQIVND (reference sequence). CDR3 length: 14 amino acids. The CDR3 nucleotides read TGTGCCAGCGACTCGGGGTTAGACAAAAACATTCAGTACTTC. This codes for CASDSGLDKNIQYF.

This chain connects TRBV25-1 to TRBJ1-2; D possibly corresponds to TRBD1 (5 bases). The CDR3 length is 12 residues. V was trimmed by 3 bases and J by 8 bases, leaving 10 bases between them. Germline values: CDR1 MGHDK, CDR2 SYGVNS. This CDR3 reads CASSDGARGYTF. The CDR3 DNA reads TGTGCCAGCAGTGATGGGGCGCGAGGCTACACCTTC.